The rows below give T cell receptor beta chains drawn from one sample of a study of Ad26.COV2.S vaccination and SARS-CoV-2 variants. Generated by immunoSEQ multiplex PCR, the TCRdb table keeps only in-frame clones and is missing some. The repertoire holds about 400,000 clones, with 75% to 90% as singletons. Sequencing used peripheral blood, obtained in a trial of Ad26.COV2.S vaccine versus placebo. The receptors were gathered from a person between 18 and 65 years old who received the Ad26.COV2.S COVID-19 vaccine or a placebo. CDR3s include the opening cysteine and the closing phenylalanine or tryptophan. A D gene is named only where the DNA matches it firmly. The size field is filled for only some rows; it gives once, few, many or a size class.

V gene	clone size	J gene	D gene	CDR3 DNA	CDR3 protein
TRBV27	.	TRBJ2-7	.	TGTGCCAGCAGTTCTACGAGCTCCTACGAGCAGTACTTC	CASSSTSSYEQYF
TRBV6-5	.	TRBJ2-7	TRBD2	TGTGCCAGCAGTTATGAGGGCGGGAGAGATCTGTACTTC	CASSYEGGRDLYF
TRBV7-8	.	TRBJ2-7	TRBD2	TGTGCCAGCAGCTTTACGTCCGGGACTAGCGGGAGGGCCGGTTTCTACGAGCAGTACTTC	CASSFTSGTSGRAGFYEQYF
TRBV12-3/TRBV12-4	.	TRBJ1-4	.	TGTGCCAGCAGCTTCAATGAAAAACTGTTTTTT	CASSFNEKLFF
TRBV7-6	.	TRBJ1-5	TRBD1	TGTGCCAGCAGCCGGGACAGGGGGCAAGGTCAGCCCCAGCATTTT	CASSRDRGQGQPQHF
TRBV13	.	TRBJ2-5	.	TGTGCCAGCAGCTTAGGACAGGGTCTACGGGAGACCCAGTACTTC	CASSLGQGLRETQYF
TRBV18	.	TRBJ2-7	.	TGTGCCAGCTCACCCCAAAGCATCTACGAGCAGTACTTC	CASSPQSIYEQYF
TRBV6-5	.	TRBJ1-1	.	TGTGCCAGCACCTTCACACCCCAGGGACCTGAAGCTTTCTTT	CASTFTPQGPEAFF
TRBV7-9	.	TRBJ2-1	.	TGTGCCAGCAGCGACCAAGGGGGAATCTACAATGAGCAGTTCTTC	CASSDQGGIYNEQFF
TRBV9	.	TRBJ2-1	.	TGTGCCAGCAGCGTAGAAGCCTATTCAAATGAGCAGTTCTTC	CASSVEAYSNEQFF
TRBV9	once	TRBJ2-7	.	TGTGCCAGCAGCGTAGATCCAGGGTCCGAGCAGTACTTC	CASSVDPGSEQYF
TRBV7-3	once	TRBJ2-2	.	TGTGCCAGCAGCTTAAAAGGCCAGGGGACGAACACCGGGGAGCTGTTTTTT	CASSLKGQGTNTGELFF
TRBV25-1	once	TRBJ1-3	.	TGTGCCAGCAGTGAAGGGGCATCGGGAAACACCATATATTTT	CASSEGASGNTIYF
TRBV5-4	.	TRBJ1-5	.	TGTGCCAGCAGCTTGGATGGGGGATTGAAAGGTCAGCCCCAGCATTTT	CASSLDGGLKGQPQHF
TRBV19	.	TRBJ2-1	TRBD2	TGTGCCAGTAGTATGTGGACTAGCGGGAGCGATGAGCAGTTCTTC	CASSMWTSGSDEQFF
TRBV20-1	.	TRBJ2-3	TRBD2	TGCAGTGCTGGTGGCGGGGGTAGCACAGATACGCAGTATTTT	CSAGGGGSTDTQYF
TRBV6-5	once	TRBJ2-2	.	TGTGCCAGCAGTTACCTCCGGACTGGAACCGGGGAGCTGTTTTTT	CASSYLRTGTGELFF
TRBV15	.	TRBJ2-7	TRBD1	TGTGCCACATCCGGGACAGGGCCGACCTACGAGCAGTACTTC	CATSGTGPTYEQYF
TRBV10-3	.	TRBJ2-3	TRBD2	TGTGCCATCAGTCTTAGCGGGACCCGCACAGATACGCAGTATTTT	CAISLSGTRTDTQYF
TRBV28	.	TRBJ1-2	TRBD1	TGTGCCAGCAGCTTTTTCGACAGGGTCTATGGCTACACCTTC	CASSFFDRVYGYTF
TRBV6-5	.	TRBJ2-7	TRBD2	TGTGCCAGCCGACTAGCGCCTAGCTACGAGCAGTACTTC	CASRLAPSYEQYF
TRBV11-1	.	TRBJ2-7	TRBD1	TGTGCCAGCAGCTATACCCAGGGACAGGGCTACGAGCAGTACTTC	CASSYTQGQGYEQYF
TRBV9	.	TRBJ1-6	.	TGTGCCAGCAGCGTAGGAGTGGATAATTCACCCCTCCACTTT	CASSVGVDNSPLHF
TRBV2	.	TRBJ1-5	.	TGTGCCAGCAGTAGTCAGAACGGGAATCAGCCCCAGCATTTT	CASSSQNGNQPQHF
TRBV13	.	TRBJ2-7	TRBD2	TGTGCCAGCAGCTTTGGGCCCGGGGCGGGGGGAGAGCAGTACTTC	CASSFGPGAGGEQYF
TRBV18	.	TRBJ2-7	.	TGTGCCAGCTCACCACTGGACGAGCAGTACTTC	CASSPLDEQYF
TRBV19	.	TRBJ2-3	TRBD1	TGTGCCAGTAGGGTAACAGGGGCCCTCACAGATACGCAGTATTTT	CASRVTGALTDTQYF
TRBV7-3	.	TRBJ2-1	.	TGTGCCAGCAGCCCGAGCGGAAGACCCTACAATGAGCAGTTCTTC	CASSPSGRPYNEQFF
TRBV27	.	TRBJ2-1	TRBD2	TGTGCCAGCAGTTTATCAACCCTAGCGGGAGTCCTCAATGAGCAGTTCTTC	CASSLSTLAGVLNEQFF
TRBV18	.	TRBJ1-1	.	TGTGCCAGCTTTTATTGGGAGGGCACTGAAGCTTTCTTT	CASFYWEGTEAFF
TRBV4-1	.	TRBJ2-5	.	TGCGCCAGCAGCCAAGATTCTCGGGGAGAGACCCAGTACTTC	CASSQDSRGETQYF
TRBV30	.	TRBJ2-3	.	TGTGCCTGGAGTTCGGGAGATACGCAGTATTTT	CAWSSGDTQYF
TRBV24-1	.	TRBJ2-3	.	TGTGCCACCGCCCGGGGAACAGATACGCAGTATTTT	CATARGTDTQYF
TRBV5-8	.	TRBJ2-5	.	TGTGCCAGCAGCAATAATAGGGGAGAGACCCAGTACTTC	CASSNNRGETQYF
TRBV2	few	TRBJ1-4	TRBD1	TGTGCCAGCAGAAACAGGGGGCAGGATGAAAAACTGTTTTTT	CASRNRGQDEKLFF
TRBV4-1	.	TRBJ1-5	TRBD1	TGCGCCAGCAGCGCCCTGGGACAGAGATCTAATAGCAATCAGCCCCAGCATTTT	CASSALGQRSNSNQPQHF
TRBV11-1	.	TRBJ2-3	.	TGTGCCAGCAGCTTAGACGGGAGAGAGGCAGATACGCAGTATTTT	CASSLDGREADTQYF
TRBV5-1	few	TRBJ1-6	.	TGCGCCAGCAGCTTGGAAGGGAGGGAGCAATCACCCCTCCACTTT	CASSLEGREQSPLHF
TRBV10-2	.	TRBJ2-1	.	TGCGCCAGCGGCAGGTCCTTCTACAATGAGCAGTTCTTC	CASGRSFYNEQFF
TRBV7-3	.	TRBJ2-1	TRBD2	TGTGCCAGCAGCAGGAGCGGGAGCTCCTACAATGAGCAGTTCTTC	CASSRSGSSYNEQFF